This T cell receptor beta chain was sequenced for a study of identical twins. Findings and limits, study-wide: One should note that invariant MAIT and iNKT cells could partly confound zero-insertion analyses.

The CDR3 consists of 15 residues. In this sample, this clonotype turned up a few times. What it binds is unknown. Template switching added a universal primer binding site, and final cDNA carried unique molecular identifiers. TCRdb re-called the 5' RACE reads with MiXCR, one entry per CDR3 protein. The repertoire holds about 720,000 distinct CDR3 sequences, with around a sixth as singletons. This sample was also put to use in a study of T cells expressing NK-cell markers. According to that study: The CD3+CD56-NKG2C+ fraction of a handful of donors was likewise dominated by these clonotypes.

Input material: PBMCs. The V call is TRBV21-1, the J call TRBJ1-1. TRBV21-1 is flagged as a pseudogene. This receptor was taken from a woman in her late teens or twenties in good health. The CDR3 DNA is TGTGCCAGCAGCAAGTTAAGGGTGCTTCATCCTGAAGCTTTCTTT. Translating gives CASSKLRVLHPEAFF.